This T cell receptor (beta chain) is drawn from a study of cytomegalovirus exposure and HLA in healthy donors (dated by TCRdb to the late 2010s). A note on the overall study: An earlier analysis of some 600 of the donors reported 250 to 300 Gb of sequence data and 117 million unique TCR beta sequences obtained from 150 million to 200 million T cells. About 320 gigabases of sequencing data and approximately 80 million unique TCR sequences were included in an early release covering over 600 HLA-typed donors. The study aimed to test whether cataloging public T cell receptors could reveal signatures of past pathogen exposure. To study patterns of TCR occurrence, a later analysis re-analyzed previously published TCR beta repertoires from several hundred donors and added high-resolution HLA genotyping. Among the approximately 400 genotyped donors, approximately 82% belonged to the genetic ancestry cluster associated with self-reported Caucasian donors. On average, roughly 250,000 unique TCR beta nucleotide sequences were sequenced per donor among a few hundred genotyped donors of the cohort, with roughly a sixth of those sequences being non-productive. Alongside the repertoire data, information on donor age, sex, ethnicity and CMV serostatus was compiled. HLA typing included class I and class II loci at four-digit resolution. Along with the roughly 670-subject first cohort, a separate validation cohort of approximately 110 different subjects was used. The number of typed donors differed by locus: roughly 620-640 for A, B, C, DRB1 and DQB1; approximately 540 for DQA1; roughly 600 for DPA1; and approximately 450 for DPB1. Genome-wide SNP genotypes for about 60% of the roughly 670 donors were used in a later genetic analysis, which treated that subset as a discovery cohort. About five DR-DQ haplotypes were treated as single units for association and clustering because of strong linkage in the cohort. Rather than drawing on any new phenotypic data, the later analysis identified candidate immune exposures from TCR beta sequences and the way those sequences occurred across donors. To predict cytomegalovirus infection status, the study brought together high-throughput TCR immunosequencing, statistical association of individual TCRs with disease status, and machine learning. The study used immunosequencing to profile the T cell repertoires of around 600 subjects and linked those repertoires to cytomegalovirus serostatus. All discovery cohort repertoires had been generated using a single sequencing platform. An earlier analysis of roughly 580 of the donors used high-throughput TCR beta sequencing to judge whether each TCR beta V gene segment behaved as functional or pseudogenic. The paper's findings and limits, for the study overall: Across donors, most TCR sequences were observed very rarely, whereas some public TCRs were present in many individuals. The classifier was reported to diagnose cytomegalovirus status with high specificity and sensitivity in both the original cohort and the validation cohort. When HLA alleles, especially DR and DQ, strongly co-occurred, TCR associations were difficult to assign to individual alleles. A later analysis found that TCR association rates varied across HLA loci, with DRB1 alleles showing the most associated TCRs and HLA-C alleles the fewest. The 87-base-pair reads could not distinguish some IMGT-functional V segments, including TRBV6-2 and TRBV6-3, so those segments were excluded. V-gene and J-gene trimming of TCR beta chains was associated with a missense DCLRE1C variant in a later genetic analysis, and the association was replicated in an independent cohort. Because counts were too low, some 17 rarely observed V segments, including chromosome 9 orphons, were excluded from the earlier analysis of several hundred of the donors. A total of 164 TCR beta chains were listed by the study as associated with cytomegalovirus. According to the authors, the approach could potentially be generalized to other disease states and immunological phenotypes. Broadly in line with IMGT annotations, most TCR beta V segments showed up in productive rearrangements about 87% or about 30% of the time in an earlier analysis of around 600 of the donors. A later analysis associated 16,951 TCR beta sequences with specific HLA alleles at a false discovery rate of 0.05. In a later analysis, HLA-associated TCR beta chains were found to be more clonally expanded and to have lower generation probabilities than equally common non-associated chains. A later genetic analysis reported fewer N-insertions in productive TCRs among donors in an Asian-associated ancestry cluster than the roughly 690-donor mean. According to a later analysis, most CMV-associated TCR beta chains appeared to be HLA-restricted, and the HLA associations seemed to be driven largely by CMV exposure. Linkage disequilibrium might explain the correlated functional status among segregating V segments, but an unknown experimental factor could not be excluded. Immune exposure information for the cohort was limited to CMV serostatus. HLA typing was unavailable for some donors at each locus, so association tests used only the typed subset. The cohort was sequenced for TCR beta chains only, and without alpha or paired-chain data the features that could be detected were limited. Several of the top co-occurrence clusters appeared to be linked to parvovirus B19, influenza, CMV and Epstein-Barr virus, according to a later analysis. In vitro tests confirmed that a few of the cytomegalovirus-associated TCR beta chains recognize cytomegalovirus antigens. A cluster of highly shared sequence variants was judged likely to be a technical artifact of the sequencing pipeline. Presence/absence analyses assumed roughly uniform sequencing depth across donors, an assumption that may not hold. A further reported finding was that TCR beta sequences accurately predicted the HLA-A and HLA-B alleles for most subjects in the first cohort.

Worth noting for this clone: What this receptor recognizes is not known. No much larger clone is present one base from it, and per-base qualities are unavailable.

The library was made by the immunoSEQ multiplex PCR assay. For the multiplex PCR, a mixture combining 60 forward primers for TCR Vbeta segments and 13 reverse primers for TCR Jbeta segments was used. Amplification of the CDR3 region of rearranged TCR beta genes was performed with a multiplex PCR assay on genomic DNA. On the Illumina HiSeq System, the amplified TCR beta libraries were sequenced as 87-base-pair reads. The authors' analysis ran thus. In a later analysis, 70 million to 95 million unique TCR beta chains were counted across the 666 repertoires, and roughly 10 million of these chains were shared by at least two donors. Raw reads were error-corrected and collapsed into unique sequences with a nearest-neighbor algorithm that merged closely related sequences to remove PCR and sequencing errors. CDR3 sequences were aligned to IMGT reference sequences to assign V, D and J gene segments. For a sequence to be retained, at least a six-nucleotide match to both a V gene segment and a J gene segment was required. Rearrangements were called productive when the CDR3 lacked stop codons and stayed in frame with V and J; all others were non-productive. Following IMGT convention, CDR3 was defined as the stretch from the second conserved V-encoded cysteine up to the conserved J-encoded phenylalanine. The earlier analysis of 550 to 650 of the donors excluded any sequence lacking an unambiguous match to a single V gene segment. An earlier analysis of 550 to 650 of the donors classified V segments as functional when productive rearrangements were above 56.7% and as segregating when the standard deviation between donors was above 5%. To diagnose cytomegalovirus status from the catalog of TCR beta chain sequences, a statistical classification framework was built. In a later analysis, V and J genes were assigned by comparing TCR nucleotide sequences against IMGT/GENE-DB human TR gene sequences. The TCRdist pipeline was used in a later analysis to assign CDR3 sequences and most-parsimonious VDJ recombination scenarios. In a later analysis, each TCR beta chain was defined by its CDR3 amino acid sequence together with its V-gene family, and reads lacking a unique V-gene family were excluded. In a later analysis, some 600 highly shared, low-generation-probability nucleotide sequences were removed to address suspected cross-contamination and a sequencing artifact. In a later analysis, a clonal expansion index was calculated for each public chain from normalized within-repertoire ranks of inferred template counts. Generation probabilities in a later analysis came from a VDJ recombination model fitted to out-of-frame rearrangements, and those results were checked against IGoR. In a later analysis, hypergeometric tests were used to score TCR-TCR, TCR-HLA and TCR-CMV co-occurrence, with a repertoire-size bias correction applied to TCR pairs. False discovery rates were estimated in a later analysis by permuting HLA or CMV assignments 20 times. In a later analysis, co-occurring TCRs were grouped using DBSCAN, and TCRdist sequence similarity was added for clustering within HLA-allele-positive subsets. Repertoires with fewer than 30,000 or more than 120,000 public chains, plus five repertoires with anomalous nucleotide sharing, were excluded from co-occurrence clustering. TCRdb took over this immuneACCESS table, retaining in-frame rearrangements with V and J assigned. Such tables are incomplete; in checked studies, under half of the missing clones stem from an unresolved V gene, and the remainder is unexplained. That table gives V, J and clone size, and the DNA gave D and trimming. The table for this sample lists roughly 100,000 clones; about 16% of them were counted only once. In total, the top ten clones hold 0.83% of the sample.

In total, over 600 healthy bone marrow donors made up the cohort. Cohort members were all nominally healthy when sampled, although unrecorded immune exposures were likely present. The donor tested CMV seronegative and was one of the 352 seronegative cohort members. A peripheral blood sample was collected from each donor, and TCR beta sequencing was performed on peripheral blood mononuclear cells. The Qiagen DNeasy Blood Extraction Kit was used to extract genomic DNA from the blood cell samples. V is cut back by 0 bases and J by 4 bases, with 11 bases in the junction unmatched. Including the terminal cysteine and phenylalanine, the CDR3 comprises 18 residues. Only the CDR3 DNA stays, 54 bases, in frame from base 1. The germline V gene gives CDR1 as LGHNA and CDR2 as YSLEER.

What was sequenced was PBMCs. This TCR derives from a female donor in good health and CMV-seronegative. The chain employs TRBV4-3 and TRBJ2-2, and 7 junctional nucleotides match TRBD2. The nucleotide sequence reads TGCGCCAGCAGCCAAGAAGAGGTATGGCGGGAGACCACCGGGGAGCTGTTTTTT. This codes for CASSQEEVWRETTGELFF.